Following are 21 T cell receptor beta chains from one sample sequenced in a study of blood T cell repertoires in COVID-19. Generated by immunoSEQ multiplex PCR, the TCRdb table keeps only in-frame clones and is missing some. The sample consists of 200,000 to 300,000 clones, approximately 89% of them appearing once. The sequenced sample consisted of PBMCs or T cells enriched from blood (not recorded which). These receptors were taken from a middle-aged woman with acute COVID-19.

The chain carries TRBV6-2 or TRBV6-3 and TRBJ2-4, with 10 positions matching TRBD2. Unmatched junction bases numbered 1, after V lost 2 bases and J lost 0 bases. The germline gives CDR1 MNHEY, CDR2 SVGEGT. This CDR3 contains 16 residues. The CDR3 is CASSYGLAVAKNIQYF. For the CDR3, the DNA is TGTGCCAGCAGTTACGGACTAGCGGTAGCCAAAAACATTCAGTACTTC.

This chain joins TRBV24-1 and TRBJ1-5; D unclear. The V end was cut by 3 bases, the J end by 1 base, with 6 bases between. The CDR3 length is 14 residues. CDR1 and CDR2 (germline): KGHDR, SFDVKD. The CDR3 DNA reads TGTGCCACCAGTGATGGCAGAAGCAATCAGCCCCAGCATTTT. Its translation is CATSDGRSNQPQHF.

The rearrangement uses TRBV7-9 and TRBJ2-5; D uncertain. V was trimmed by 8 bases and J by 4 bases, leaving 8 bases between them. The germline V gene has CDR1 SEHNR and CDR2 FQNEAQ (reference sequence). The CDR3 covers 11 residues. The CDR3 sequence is CASLSRETQYF. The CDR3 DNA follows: TGTGCCAGCTTGAGCCGAGAGACCCAGTACTTC.

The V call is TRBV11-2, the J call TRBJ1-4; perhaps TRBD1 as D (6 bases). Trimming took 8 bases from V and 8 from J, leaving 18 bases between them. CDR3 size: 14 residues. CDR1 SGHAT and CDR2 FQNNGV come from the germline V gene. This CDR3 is CASSRGGVSEKLFF. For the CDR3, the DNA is TGTGCCAGCTCTAGGGGGGGGGTTAGCGAAAAACTGTTTTTT. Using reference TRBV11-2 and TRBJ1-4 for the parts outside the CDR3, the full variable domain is EAGVAQSPRYKIIEKRQSVAFWCNPISGHATLYWYQQILGQGPKLLIQFQNNGVVDDSQLPKDRFSAERLKGVDSTLKIQPAKLEDSAVYLCASSRGGVSEKLFFGSGTQLSVL.

This CDR3 is CASSPDRVGGYEQYV. The CDR3 nucleotides are TGTGCCAGCTCACCAGACAGGGTGGGCGGCTACGAGCAGTACGTC. This chain connects TRBV18 to TRBJ2-7, with 7 bases matching TRBD1. Germline-derived CDR1 and CDR2 are KGHSH and LQKENI. The CDR3 is 15 amino acids. With V trimmed by 2 bases and J by 3 bases, 7 bases remained unmatched.

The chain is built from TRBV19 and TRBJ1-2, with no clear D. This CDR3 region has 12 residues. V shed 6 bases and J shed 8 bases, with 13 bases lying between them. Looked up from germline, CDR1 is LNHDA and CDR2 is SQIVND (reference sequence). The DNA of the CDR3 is TGTGCCAGTAGAAACCTTTTAGAGGGCTACACCTTC. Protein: CASRNLLEGYTF.

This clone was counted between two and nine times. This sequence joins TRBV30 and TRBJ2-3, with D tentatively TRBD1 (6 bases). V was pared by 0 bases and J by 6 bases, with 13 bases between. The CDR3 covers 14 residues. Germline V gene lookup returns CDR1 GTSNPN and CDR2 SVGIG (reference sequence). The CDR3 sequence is CAWSVSPGEDTQYF. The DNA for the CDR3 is TGTGCCTGGAGTGTATCTCCAGGGGAGGATACGCAGTATTTT. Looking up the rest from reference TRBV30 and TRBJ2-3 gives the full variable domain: SQTIHQWPATLVQPVGSPLSLECTVEGTSNPNLYWYRQAAGRGLQLLFYSVGIGQISSEVPQNLSASRPQDRQFILSSKKLLLSDSGFYLCAWSVSPGEDTQYFGPGTRLTVL.

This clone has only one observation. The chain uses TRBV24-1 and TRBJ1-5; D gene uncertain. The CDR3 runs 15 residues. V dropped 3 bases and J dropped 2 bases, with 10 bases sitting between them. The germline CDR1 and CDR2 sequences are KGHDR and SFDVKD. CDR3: CATSDNGEGNQPQHF. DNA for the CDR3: TGTGCCACCAGTGATAATGGGGAGGGCAATCAGCCCCAGCATTTT.

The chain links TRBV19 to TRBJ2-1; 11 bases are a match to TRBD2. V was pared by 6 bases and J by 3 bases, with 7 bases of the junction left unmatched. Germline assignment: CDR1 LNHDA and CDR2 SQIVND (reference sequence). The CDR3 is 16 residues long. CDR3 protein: CASSRLAGLNYNEQFF. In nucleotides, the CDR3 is TGTGCCAGTAGCAGACTAGCGGGGTTGAACTACAATGAGCAGTTCTTC.

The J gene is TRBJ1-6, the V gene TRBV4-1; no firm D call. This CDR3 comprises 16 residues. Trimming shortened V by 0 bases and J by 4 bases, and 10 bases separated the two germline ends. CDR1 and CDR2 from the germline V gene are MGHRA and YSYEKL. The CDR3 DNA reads TGCGCCAGCAGCCAAGAGGAGCCGCGATATAATTCACCCCTCCACTTT. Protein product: CASSQEEPRYNSPLHF.

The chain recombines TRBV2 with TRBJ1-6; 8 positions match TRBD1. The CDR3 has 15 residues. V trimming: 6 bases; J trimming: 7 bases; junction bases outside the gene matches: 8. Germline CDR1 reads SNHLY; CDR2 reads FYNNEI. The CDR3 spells CASRGTGGDNSPLHF. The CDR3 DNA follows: TGTGCCAGCAGGGGGACAGGAGGGGACAATTCACCCCTCCACTTT.

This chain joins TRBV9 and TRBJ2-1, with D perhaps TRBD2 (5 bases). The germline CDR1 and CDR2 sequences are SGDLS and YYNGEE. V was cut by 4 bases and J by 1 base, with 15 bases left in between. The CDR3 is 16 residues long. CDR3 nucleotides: TGTGCCAGCAGCCCCAAGGACTTCCGATCCTACAATGAGCAGTTCTTC. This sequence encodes CASSPKDFRSYNEQFF.

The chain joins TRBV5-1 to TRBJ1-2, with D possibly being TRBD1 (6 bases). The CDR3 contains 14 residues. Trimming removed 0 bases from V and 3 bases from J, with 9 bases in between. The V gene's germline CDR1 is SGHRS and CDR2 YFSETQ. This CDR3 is CASSLAGDDYGYTF. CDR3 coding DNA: TGCGCCAGCAGCTTGGCAGGGGATGACTATGGCTACACCTTC.

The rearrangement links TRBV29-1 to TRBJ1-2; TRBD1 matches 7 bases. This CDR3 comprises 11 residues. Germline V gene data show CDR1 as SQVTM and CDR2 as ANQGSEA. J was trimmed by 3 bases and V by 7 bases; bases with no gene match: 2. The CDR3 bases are TGCAGCGCGGGGACAGACTATGGCTACACCTTC. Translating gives CSAGTDYGYTF.

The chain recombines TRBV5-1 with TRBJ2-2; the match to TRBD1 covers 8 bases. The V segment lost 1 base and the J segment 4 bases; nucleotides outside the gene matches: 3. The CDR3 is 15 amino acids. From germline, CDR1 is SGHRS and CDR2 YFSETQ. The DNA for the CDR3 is TGCGCCAGCAGCTTGCCCCAGGGGGCCACCGGGGAGCTGTTTTTT. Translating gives CASSLPQGATGELFF. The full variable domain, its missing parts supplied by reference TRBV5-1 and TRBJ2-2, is KAGVTQTPRYLIKTRGQQVTLSCSPISGHRSVSWYQQTPGQGLQFLFEYFSETQRNKGNFPGRFSGRQFSNSRSEMNVSTLELGDSALYLCASSLPQGATGELFFGEGSRLTVL.

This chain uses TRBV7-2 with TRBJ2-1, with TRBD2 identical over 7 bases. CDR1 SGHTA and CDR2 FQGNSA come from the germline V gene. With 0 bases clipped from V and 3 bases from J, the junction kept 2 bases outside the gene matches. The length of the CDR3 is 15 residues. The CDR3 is CASSLASGFYNEQFF. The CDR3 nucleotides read TGTGCCAGCAGCTTAGCTAGCGGGTTCTACAATGAGCAGTTCTTC.

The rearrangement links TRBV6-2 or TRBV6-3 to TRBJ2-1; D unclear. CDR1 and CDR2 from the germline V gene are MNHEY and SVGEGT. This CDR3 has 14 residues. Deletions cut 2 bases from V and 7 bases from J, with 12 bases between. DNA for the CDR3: TGTGCCAGCAGTTACCTTGGGCAGACGAATGAGCAGTTCTTC. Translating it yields CASSYLGQTNEQFF.

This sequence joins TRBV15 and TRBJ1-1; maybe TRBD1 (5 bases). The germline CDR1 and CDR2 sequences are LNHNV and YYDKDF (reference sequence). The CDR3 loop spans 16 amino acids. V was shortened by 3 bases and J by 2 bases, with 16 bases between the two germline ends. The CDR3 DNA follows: TGTGCCACCAGCAGCGGGGGAAACCGATACAACACTGAAGCTTTCTTT. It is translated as CATSSGGNRYNTEAFF.

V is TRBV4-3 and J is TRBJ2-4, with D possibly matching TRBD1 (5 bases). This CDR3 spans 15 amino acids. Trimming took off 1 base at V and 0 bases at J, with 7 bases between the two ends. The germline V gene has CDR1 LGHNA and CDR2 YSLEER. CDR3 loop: CASSQVQGAKNIQYF. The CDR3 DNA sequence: TGCGCCAGCAGCCAAGTTCAGGGAGCCAAAAACATTCAGTACTTC.

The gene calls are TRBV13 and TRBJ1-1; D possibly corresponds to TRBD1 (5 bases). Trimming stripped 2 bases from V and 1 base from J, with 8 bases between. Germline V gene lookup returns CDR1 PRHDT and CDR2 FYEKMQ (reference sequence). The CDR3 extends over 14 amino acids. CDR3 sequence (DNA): TGTGCCAGCAGCTTACTAACAGGGAACACTGAAGCTTTCTTT. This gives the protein CASSLLTGNTEAFF. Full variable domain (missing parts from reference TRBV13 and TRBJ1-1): AAGVIQSPRHLIKEKRETATLKCYPIPRHDTVYWYQQGPGQDPQFLISFYEKMQSDKGSIPDRFSAQQFSDYHSELNMSSLELGDSALYFCASSLLTGNTEAFFGQGTRLTVV.

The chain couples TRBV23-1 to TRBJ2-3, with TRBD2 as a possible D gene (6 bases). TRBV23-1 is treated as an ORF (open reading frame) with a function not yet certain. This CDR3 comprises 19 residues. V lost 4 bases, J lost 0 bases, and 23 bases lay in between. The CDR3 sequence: CASSLLATLPNPSTDTQYF. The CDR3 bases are TGCGCCAGCAGTCTACTAGCTACGCTCCCAAATCCTAGCACAGATACGCAGTATTTT.